This TCR beta chain was observed in a study of cytomegalovirus exposure and HLA in healthy donors listed by TCRdb under 2017. With regard to the full study: A later analysis indicated that the 120 validation repertoires were generated on the platform also employed for the approximately 690 repertoires of the first cohort. The study aimed to test whether signatures of past pathogen exposure could be identified by cataloging public T cell receptors. Besides the first cohort of roughly 640 subjects, a separate validation cohort made up of some 110 different subjects was used. The study combined high-throughput TCR immunosequencing, statistical association of individual TCRs with disease status, and machine learning to predict cytomegalovirus infection status. General conclusions and limits of the study: The authors suggested that the approach could potentially be generalized to other disease states and immunological phenotypes. In the study, around 160 TCR beta chains were listed as associated with cytomegalovirus. Subsequent analysis determined that TCRs grouped into clusters in the first cohort also showed a tendency toward co-occurrence across the 120 validation repertoires, and approximately 94% of cluster scores exceeded 0. A later analysis had no HLA typing for the validation cohort, so co-occurrence there was scored across all 130 or so repertoires. While some public TCRs were present in many individuals, most TCR sequences turned up only very rarely across donors. In vitro tests confirmed that three of the cytomegalovirus-associated TCR beta chains recognize cytomegalovirus antigens. In both the original and validation cohorts, the classifier was reported to diagnose cytomegalovirus status with high specificity and sensitivity.

Donors formed part of the validation cohort, which comprised 120 subjects and was distinct from the first cohort of 550 to 850 subjects. Library preparation was by the immunoSEQ multiplex PCR assay. For the original study's pipeline: A statistical classification framework was built to diagnose cytomegalovirus status from the catalog of TCR beta chain sequences. The table comes from immuneACCESS by way of TCRdb, which keeps in-frame sequences with V and J called. Part of the clones is missing from these tables; in studies checked, under half for an unresolved V gene and the rest for unknown reasons. For V, J and clone size, that table is used; D and trimming come from the DNA. The sample data list approximately 280,000 clones, and approximately 87% of these were observed just once. About 0.86% of the sample is taken by the ten largest. Counted from cysteine to phenylalanine, this CDR3 has 15 amino acids. Kept here is only the CDR3 DNA, which spans 45 bases and is read in frame from base 1. CDR1 SGDLS and CDR2 YYNGEE are derived from the germline V gene. The V and J ends are trimmed by 3 bases and 1 base, leaving 10 bases between them.

Concerning this clone: Its binding antigen is unknown. No quality values exist for individual bases; no much larger clone is one base distant.

Recombination joined TRBV9 with TRBJ2-2; the D gene is possibly TRBD2, with 6 bases matching. Input material: PBMCs. The sequence came from a woman under 30 in good health and CMV-seronegative. The DNA reads as follows: TGTGCCAGCAGCGCGGGGGTTATGAACACCGGGGAGCTGTTTTTT. Its product reads: CASSAGVMNTGELFF.